This T cell receptor (beta chain) was sequenced during a study of cytomegalovirus exposure and HLA in healthy donors. Remarks on this clone: The target antigen is unknown.

60 Vbeta and 13 Jbeta primers were used in PCR. The repertoire was sequenced with immunoSEQ multiplex PCR; TCRdb's copy has only in-frame clones and lacks some. Of under 200,000 clones listed, roughly 73% were seen once; the top ten hold around 1.3%. V gave up 4 bases and J gave up 0 bases; unmatched junction bases: 20. Germline CDR1 is SGDLS and CDR2 is YYNGEE. The CDR3 has 21 amino acids. Unrecorded immune exposures were likely, despite nominal health at sampling. Whole-study results and caveats: The authors later found HLA-associated TCR beta chains more clonally expanded than equally common others. Certain sequence variants were highly shared and formed a cluster, and this cluster was likely a sequencing artifact. Being indistinguishable, some V segments were excluded, TRBV6-2 and TRBV6-3 among them.

The V call is TRBV9, the J call TRBJ2-2; 8 bases map to TRBD2. Material for sequencing was PBMCs. This clonotype originated in a woman aged 25 to 39 in good health and CMV-seronegative. CDR3: CASSPSRGLAGDISNTGELFF. In DNA form, the CDR3 reads TGTGCCAGCAGCCCTTCGCGGGGGCTAGCGGGCGACATATCGAACACCGGGGAGCTGTTTTTT. The entire variable domain, with the rest obtained from reference TRBV9 and TRBJ2-2, is as follows: DSGVTQTPKHLITATGQRVTLRCSPRSGDLSVYWYQQSLDQGLQFLIQYYNGEERAKGNILERFSAQQFPDLHSELNLSSLELGDSALYFCASSPSRGLAGDISNTGELFFGEGSRLTVL.